The 3 T cell receptor beta chains listed next were all sequenced from one sample in a study of cytomegalovirus exposure and HLA in healthy donors. 60 Vbeta and 13 Jbeta primers were used in PCR. Repertoires were generated with immunoSEQ multiplex PCR, while TCRdb's copy carries only in-frame clones and drops some. Of 150,000 to 200,000 clones in the sample, roughly 80% were seen once. The sequencing input was PBMCs. The receptors originated from a man over 45 in good health and CMV-seropositive.

The V and J genes are TRBV10-3 and TRBJ1-4; 8 nucleotides line up with TRBD1. The V segment lost 10 bases and the J segment 5 bases; nucleotides outside the gene matches: 6. Germline CDR1 reads ENHRY; CDR2 reads SYGVKD. The CDR3 has 13 residues. The CDR3 DNA reads as TGTGCCAGCCGGGACAGGCAAAATGAAAAACTGTTTTTT. It yields the protein CASRDRQNEKLFF.

The genes are TRBV2 and TRBJ1-1; unclear D gene. Trimming removed 2 bases from V and 1 base from J, with 5 bases in between. CDR1 is SNHLY and CDR2 is FYNNEI in the germline V gene. This CDR3 region has 13 residues. CDR3: CASSESGNTEAFF. The CDR3 nucleotides are TGTGCCAGCAGTGAATCAGGGAACACTGAAGCTTTCTTT.

A few counts support this clone. The chain joins TRBV5-4 to TRBJ2-7, with TRBD2 matching over 8 bases. Germline CDR1 SGHNT, CDR2 YYREEE (reference sequence). The CDR3 totals 15 residues. Germline trimming cut 0 bases from V and 0 bases from J; bases unmatched to any gene: 2. This CDR3 reads CASSLAGGASYEQYF. Written as DNA, the CDR3 is TGTGCCAGCAGCTTGGCCGGGGGGGCCTCCTACGAGCAGTACTTC.